This passage covers 20 T cell receptor beta chains from one sample sequenced in a study of memory CD4+ T cells and cytomegalovirus serostatus (dated by TCRdb to the late 2010s). A FACSAria II was used to sort memory CD4+ T cells, defined as single viable CD3+CD4+CD8-CD45RO+ cells. Libraries were made using the immunoSEQ multiplex PCR assay. TCRdb's version of the immuneACCESS table is confined to in-frame rearrangements and falls short of the full clone set. An unresolved V gene accounts for under half of the shortfall where checked; the remainder is of unknown origin. This sample gives 35,000 to 45,000 clones in total; about three quarters of them show up just once. The ten largest clones represent about 0.8% of the sample. Input material: memory CD4+ T cells from blood. Receptors originate from an adult in good health and CMV-seronegative.

The chain couples TRBV5-1 to TRBJ1-1; the D is unclear. With 1 base removed from V and 3 bases from J, the gap between germline ends came to 10 bases. The CDR3 runs to 14 residues. Germline values: CDR1 SGHRS, CDR2 YFSETQ. CDR3 nucleotides: TGCGCCAGCAGCTTGCGGCAGCTAGACACTGAAGCTTTCTTT. Its protein is CASSLRQLDTEAFF. The whole variable domain, filled in from reference TRBV5-1 and TRBJ1-1, reads KAGVTQTPRYLIKTRGQQVTLSCSPISGHRSVSWYQQTPGQGLQFLFEYFSETQRNKGNFPGRFSGRQFSNSRSEMNVSTLELGDSALYLCASSLRQLDTEAFFGQGTRLTVV.

V usage is TRBV11-2 and J usage is TRBJ1-2; D might be TRBD1 (5 bases). V lost 5 bases, J lost 1 base, and 20 bases lay in between. The CDR3 sequence is 17 residues long. Germline CDR1 is SGHAT and CDR2 is FQNNGV. CDR3 nucleotide sequence: TGTGCCAGCAGCCAATTCGGCACAGGAGGAAATAACTATGGCTACACCTTC. Translated: CASSQFGTGGNNYGYTF. The full variable domain, rest sourced from reference TRBV11-2 and TRBJ1-2, is EAGVAQSPRYKIIEKRQSVAFWCNPISGHATLYWYQQILGQGPKLLIQFQNNGVVDDSQLPKDRFSAERLKGVDSTLKIQPAKLEDSAVYLCASSQFGTGGNNYGYTFGSGTRLTVV.

This chain joins TRBV19 and TRBJ2-5, with D possibly being TRBD2 (6 bases). The germline V gene has CDR1 LNHDA and CDR2 SQIVND (reference sequence). The CDR3 spans 12 residues. Deletions cut 5 bases from V and 6 bases from J, with 10 bases between. This chain's CDR3 is CASSSEGKTQYF. The CDR3 nucleotides read TGTGCCAGTAGTTCGGAGGGGAAGACCCAGTACTTC.

V and J are TRBV5-1 and TRBJ2-2; TRBD2 is a possible D gene (5 bases). Deletions cut 5 bases from V and 0 bases from J, with 14 bases between. This CDR3 is 16 amino acids long. Germline V gene sequence: CDR1 SGHRS, CDR2 YFSETQ. The CDR3: CASRTTGDANTGELFF. For the CDR3, the DNA is TGCGCCAGCAGGACTACCGGAGACGCGAACACCGGGGAGCTGTTTTTT.

The chain uses TRBV28 and TRBJ1-2; 7 positions match TRBD1. The germline CDR1 and CDR2 sequences are MDHEN and SYDVKM. Unmatched junction bases numbered 4, after V lost 9 bases and J lost 3 bases. The CDR3 runs 12 residues. Here the CDR3 reads CASAGGDYGYTF. In nucleotides, the CDR3 is TGTGCCAGTGCAGGGGGAGACTATGGCTACACCTTC.

This chain joins TRBV11-1 and TRBJ1-2; perhaps TRBD1 as D (5 bases). The germline gives CDR1 SGHAT, CDR2 FQDESV (reference sequence). The CDR3 covers 14 residues. Trimming cost V 2 bases and J 8 bases, with 15 bases left between them. CDR3 sequence: CASSLSRDAGGYTF. The CDR3 DNA sequence: TGTGCCAGCAGCTTATCCAGGGATGCGGGCGGCTACACCTTC.

V gene TRBV28 combines with J gene TRBJ1-6; 7 nucleotides align to TRBD1. The CDR3 covers 12 residues. Per the germline V gene, CDR1 is MDHEN and CDR2 is SYDVKM. V shed 5 bases, J shed 9 bases, and the junction held 1 base outside the gene matches. CDR3 region: CASSAGGSPLHF. In nucleotides, the CDR3 is TGTGCCAGCAGTGCAGGGGGTTCACCCCTCCACTTT. Full variable domain (outside the CDR3, taken from reference TRBV28 and TRBJ1-6): DVKVTQSSRYLVKRTGEKVFLECVQDMDHENMFWYRQDPGLGLRLIYFSYDVKMKEKGDIPEGYSVSREKKERFSLILESASTNQTSMYLCASSAGGSPLHFGNGTRLTVT.

The CDR3 DNA sequence: TGTGCCAGTAGTATAGGTACAGGGGGTAGCAATCAGCCCCAGCATTTT. This sequence encodes CASSIGTGGSNQPQHF. This rearrangement joins TRBV19 to TRBJ1-5; TRBD1 agrees at 8 bases. V lost 1 base and J lost 0; bases outside the gene matches: 2. Germline V CDR1 and CDR2: LNHDA, SQIVND (reference sequence). This CDR3 is built from 16 residues.

The CDR3 nucleotides are TGTGCCAGCAGTGAAGTGCTTACAGGGAGGGGGACCCAGTACTTC. As protein: CASSEVLTGRGTQYF. V usage is TRBV2 and J usage is TRBJ2-5, with a weak D call TRBD2 (7 bases). The CDR3 sequence is 15 residues long. Trimming took 1 base from V and 7 from J, leaving 16 bases between them. Germline CDR1 reads SNHLY; CDR2 reads FYNNEI.

The chain couples TRBV7-2 to TRBJ2-3, with 7 positions matching TRBD1. The CDR3 totals 14 residues. Germline V CDR1 and CDR2: SGHTA, FQGNSA. Trimming took 3 bases from V and 5 from J; bases not matched to a gene: 5. The CDR3: CASSFTGAGDTQYF. CDR3 sequence (DNA): TGTGCCAGCAGCTTTACAGGGGCGGGAGATACGCAGTATTTT.

The gene calls are TRBV19 and TRBJ2-2; possibly TRBD1 for D (6 bases). This CDR3 has 14 residues. Germline values: CDR1 LNHDA, CDR2 SQIVND (reference sequence). Trimming shortened V by 3 bases and J by 7 bases, and 12 bases separated the two germline ends. CDR3 sequence: CASSIYRDGGELFF. Written as DNA, the CDR3 is TGTGCCAGTAGTATCTACAGGGATGGCGGGGAGCTGTTTTTT. Drawing the rest from reference TRBV19 and TRBJ2-2, the complete variable domain is DGGITQSPKYLFRKEGQNVTLSCEQNLNHDAMYWYRQDPGQGLRLIYYSQIVNDFQKGDIAEGYSVSREKKESFPLTVTSAQKNPTAFYLCASSIYRDGGELFFGEGSRLTVL.

The chain recombines TRBV7-9 with TRBJ2-5, with D possibly TRBD1 on 5 matching bases. This CDR3 is 17 amino acids long. Germline lookup yields CDR1 SEHNR and CDR2 FQNEAQ (reference sequence). Trimming removed 4 bases at V and 4 bases at J, with 22 bases between. As DNA, the CDR3 is TGTGCCAGCAGCTACGATACAGGCCTCGTAGGGCTAGAGACCCAGTACTTC. Protein product: CASSYDTGLVGLETQYF.

The chain has TRBV29-1 and TRBJ1-2, with D perhaps matching TRBD1 (6 bases). There are 13 residues in the CDR3. Germline V gene data show CDR1 as SQVTM and CDR2 as ANQGSEA. Trimming shortened V by 1 base and J by 4 bases, and 10 bases separated the two germline ends. CDR3 nucleotide sequence: TGCAGCGTTGAAGGAGGAGGGGGCTATGGCTACACCTTC. Its protein is CSVEGGGGYGYTF.

This clone was seen only a few times. This chain uses TRBV14 with TRBJ1-3; 7 bases are a match to TRBD1. CDR1 SGHDN and CDR2 FVKESK come from the germline V gene. This CDR3 has 16 amino acids. After removal of 4 bases from V and 2 bases from J, the junction contained 8 bases not matched to a gene. The DNA for the CDR3 is TGTGCCAGCAGCCGCATACAGGGGTGGGCTGGAAACACCATATATTTT. It is translated as CASSRIQGWAGNTIYF.

The sample holds one count of this clone. The V and J genes are TRBV30 and TRBJ1-5, with D possibly TRBD1 on 5 matching bases. The germline V gene has CDR1 GTSNPN and CDR2 SVGIG (reference sequence). The germline V and J ends were trimmed by 0 bases and 7 bases, with 10 bases remaining between them. The CDR3 consists of 13 residues. CDR3 sequence (DNA): TGTGCCTGGAGTGTAACAGGACAACAGCCCCAGCATTTT. Protein sequence: CAWSVTGQQPQHF.

The chain has TRBV4-2 and TRBJ2-1; D ambiguous. V was shortened by 0 bases and J by 0 bases, with 12 bases between the two germline ends. From germline, CDR1 is LGHNA and CDR2 YNFKEQ. CDR3 size: 17 residues. The CDR3 is CASSQEEVAYSYNEQFF. The CDR3 region has the DNA TGTGCCAGCAGCCAAGAAGAGGTGGCATACTCCTACAATGAGCAGTTCTTC.

In this sample, this clone turned up once. V and J are TRBV2 and TRBJ1-6, with TRBD1 identical over 12 bases. The V segment lost 6 bases and the J segment 10 bases; nucleotides outside the gene matches: 4. This CDR3 has 14 residues. Germline V gene sequence: CDR1 SNHLY, CDR2 FYNNEI. The CDR3 loop reads CASRGQGAGSPLHF. Written as DNA, the CDR3 is TGTGCCAGCAGGGGACAGGGGGCAGGGTCACCCCTCCACTTT.

V is TRBV19 and J is TRBJ2-5, with D perhaps TRBD2 (7 bases). V was pared by 7 bases and J by 5 bases, with 8 bases between. CDR3 length equals 11 residues. In germline, CDR1 is LNHDA, CDR2 SQIVND (reference sequence). The CDR3 DNA follows: TGTGCCAGTAAGGGGGGGGAGACCCAGTACTTC. Translated: CASKGGETQYF.

This clone was observed a handful of times. The chain employs TRBV5-4 and TRBJ1-1; no definite D call. The germline V gene has CDR1 SGHNT and CDR2 YYREEE (reference sequence). The CDR3 loop spans 12 amino acids. The V and J ends lost 2 bases and 7 bases respectively, with 9 bases between them. This CDR3 is CASSFRAREAFF. CDR3 in DNA: TGTGCCAGCAGCTTTCGTGCGCGTGAAGCTTTCTTT.

This chain connects TRBV13 to TRBJ2-7, with TRBD1 matching over 11 bases. The trim removed 6 bases at V and 2 bases at J, leaving 9 bases unmatched. The CDR3 has 16 residues. Germline values: CDR1 PRHDT, CDR2 FYEKMQ (reference sequence). The CDR3 is CASSRNPGQGAYEQYF. CDR3 nucleotides: TGTGCCAGCAGTCGCAACCCGGGACAGGGGGCCTACGAGCAGTACTTC.